These T cell receptor beta chains were read from a single sample in a study of metastatic and nonmetastatic thyroid tumors. TCRdb reprocessed the PCR reads using MiXCR. This sample has 100,000 or so clones, with about 15% found just once. Source material: blood. The receptors were sampled from a female donor with papillary thyroid cancer or a benign thyroid nodule (not recorded which). Some clones in this sample may be carry-over from other donors' samples. CDR3s include the opening cysteine and the closing phenylalanine or tryptophan. A D gene is named only where the DNA matches it firmly. Some rows have no size entry. The others give once, few or many, or a class for an expanded clone.

cdr3_nt,cdr3_aa,clone_size,v_call,j_call,d_call
TGTGCCAGTAGTACAGGGAGGAACACTGAAGCTTTCTTT,CASSTGRNTEAFF,many,TRBV19,TRBJ1-1,.
TGCGCCAGCAGCTTACAGGGTAGGACCGGGGAGCTGTTTTTT,CASSLQGRTGELFF,many,TRBV5-1,TRBJ2-2,.
TGTGCCAGCAGCAAGAGGGGTGCTGAAGCTTTCTTT,CASSKRGAEAFF,many,TRBV6-1,TRBJ1-1,.
TGCAGTGCCCGATCCTTAGCGTCGTATGAGCAGTTCTTC,CSARSLASYEQFF,many,TRBV20-1,TRBJ2-1,.
TGTGCCAGCAGCTTCGGCGTTTCGAACACCGGGGAGCTGTTTTTT,CASSFGVSNTGELFF,many,TRBV7-9,TRBJ2-2,.
TGTGCCAGTAGTGTTGGAAATCAGCCCCAGCATTTT,CASSVGNQPQHF,many,TRBV19,TRBJ1-5,.
TGTGCCAGCAGCTTGGATGGACGGCTCCAAGAGACCCAGTACTTC,CASSLDGRLQETQYF,.,TRBV5-5,TRBJ2-5,.
TGCGCCAGCAGTCGAGTATCTGGGGTTTCATATGGCTACACCTTC,CASSRVSGVSYGYTF,.,TRBV4-1,TRBJ1-2,.
TGTGCCATCAAAGATGGCAGGGAGGACGGCTACACCTTC,CAIKDGREDGYTF,many,TRBV10-3,TRBJ1-2,.
TGTGCCAGCAGTTTAGGAGGGCCGCCCCAGCATTTT,CASSLGGPPQHF,medium-sized,TRBV12-3/TRBV12-4,TRBJ1-5,.
TGTGCCAGCACCAGGGACAGGAGATCTTACTCTGGGGCCAACGTCCTGACTTTC,CASTRDRRSYSGANVLTF,many,TRBV6-5,TRBJ2-6,TRBD1
TGCAGTGCTAGAGATCGGAGGAAGGTGGATGAGCAGTTCTTC,CSARDRRKVDEQFF,many,TRBV20-1,TRBJ2-1,.
TGTGCCAGCAGCGTATTAGCGGGGGGGCCGATGAGTACAGATACGCGGTATTTT,CASSVLAGGPMSTDTRYF,.,TRBV9,TRBJ2-3,TRBD2
TGCAGTGTTGGCAGGGATCCTCTCCGTGGAGAGCAGTATTTC,CSVGRDPLRGEQYF,.,TRBV20-1,TRBJ2-7,.
TGCAGTGCTAGAGCAGGGGGGGCCTACGAGCAGTACTTC,CSARAGGAYEQYF,many,TRBV20-1,TRBJ2-7,.
TGTGCCAGCTCACCACCCGGGACACTGGACTCTGGAAACACCATATATTTT,CASSPPGTLDSGNTIYF,many,TRBV18,TRBJ1-3,.
TGTGCCAGCAGCCATTGGGGGCGAGAAGACACAGATACGCAGTATTTT,CASSHWGREDTDTQYF,.,TRBV5-4,TRBJ2-3,.
TGTGCCAGCAGTGACCTCAGTAGACGCAGGGGGTTGAACACTGAAGCTTTCTTT,CASSDLSRRRGLNTEAFF,many,TRBV6-4,TRBJ1-1,TRBD1
TGTGCCAGCAGTGGGCAGGGATACACAGATACGCAGTATTTT,CASSGQGYTDTQYF,many,TRBV2,TRBJ2-3,.
TGTGCCATCGACATGGGCCTGAACACTGAAGCTTTCTTT,CAIDMGLNTEAFF,many,TRBV9,TRBJ1-1,.
TGTGCCAGCAGTGGACTAGTTTCATACAATGAGAAGTTCTTC,CASSGLVSYNEKFF,.,TRBV2,TRBJ2-1,.
TGTGCCACTTTGGAGACAGGGGCTAGGGACAATGAGCAGTTCTTC,CATLETGARDNEQFF,many,TRBV6-1,TRBJ2-1,TRBD1
TGCAGTGCTACTTACCCCTTGACAGGCCAGTACTTC,CSATYPLTGQYF,many,TRBV20-1,TRBJ2-7,.
TGCGCCAGCAGCCATTCCCCAACTAATGAAAAACTGTTTTTT,CASSHSPTNEKLFF,few,TRBV4-1,TRBJ1-4,.
TGTGCCAGCAGCCTTACAGGGAACGAGCAGTACTTC,CASSLTGNEQYF,many,TRBV6-1,TRBJ2-7,.
TGTGCCTGGAGTGCCGGACAGGGGGCGTCTGGAAACACCATATATTTT,CAWSAGQGASGNTIYF,many,TRBV30,TRBJ1-3,TRBD1
TGTGCCAGCAGCCCCCGGGGTGGGGACATTCATCCGGGGGAGCTGTTTTTT,CASSPRGGDIHPGELFF,many,TRBV7-2,TRBJ2-2,.
TGTGCCAGCCGAATACGGGGGCTAGCTAGGGTAGAGACCCAGTACTTC,CASRIRGLARVETQYF,many,TRBV28,TRBJ2-5,.